One sample yielded the 5 T cell receptor beta chains listed below, sequenced in a study of blood T cell repertoires in COVID-19. Using immunoSEQ multiplex PCR, the repertoire was profiled, and TCRdb retains in-frame clones only, with some absent. The sample includes under 200,000 clones, roughly 80% of them seen just once. The specimen sequenced was PBMCs or T cells enriched from blood (not recorded which). These receptors were taken from a woman aged 55-70 years who had recovered from COVID-19.

The table lists this clone with a few counts. This chain joins TRBV11-3 and TRBJ2-3; 11 positions agree with TRBD2. Germline loops: CDR1 SGHNT, CDR2 YENEEA. The CDR3 has 16 amino acids. V shed 1 base and J 0 bases; nucleotides not matched to a gene: 0. The CDR3 region is CASSLGLAGSTDTQYF. CDR3 DNA: TGTGCCAGCAGCTTAGGACTAGCGGGGAGCACAGATACGCAGTATTTT.

The rearrangement links TRBV7-9 to TRBJ1-2, with 7 nucleotides matching TRBD1. Germline CDR1 and CDR2: SEHNR and FQNEAQ (reference sequence). The CDR3 length is 16 residues. With 1 base clipped from V and 3 bases from J, the junction kept 8 bases outside the gene matches. This CDR3 reads CASSLEAGGAYYGYTF. The DNA for the CDR3 is TGTGCCAGCAGCTTAGAAGCAGGGGGTGCCTACTATGGCTACACCTTC.

The chain recombines TRBV25-1 with TRBJ2-5; the match to TRBD1 covers 12 bases. Germline values: CDR1 MGHDK, CDR2 SYGVNS. The ends lost 4 bases at V and 2 bases at J; junction bases unmatched: 2. The CDR3 is made up of 15 amino acids. The chain's CDR3 is CASSGDRGLQETQYF. CDR3 bases: TGTGCCAGCAGTGGGGACAGGGGGCTACAAGAGACCCAGTACTTC.

This clone is a singleton in its sample. J is TRBJ2-7 and V is TRBV5-1; D perhaps matches TRBD2 (5 bases). Germline CDR1 and CDR2: SGHRS and YFSETQ. Trimming left V 0 bases short and J 1 base short, with 8 bases between. This CDR3 has 14 amino acids. The CDR3 reads CASSLAGDSYEQYF. Written as DNA, the CDR3 is TGCGCCAGCAGCTTGGCCGGGGATTCCTACGAGCAGTACTTC.

On this clone itself: The same CDR3 can be traced to other DNA sequences in this sample. The chain is built from TRBV27 and TRBJ1-5; D not certain. Trimming took 4 bases from V and 2 from J, leaving 3 bases between them. This CDR3 comprises 12 residues. The germline gives CDR1 MNHEY, CDR2 SMNVEV (reference sequence). As DNA, the CDR3 is TGTGCCAGCAGTTCGGGCAATCAGCCCCAGCATTTT. This gives the protein CASSSGNQPQHF.